The rows below give T cell receptor beta chains drawn from one sample of a study of cytomegalovirus exposure and HLA in healthy donors. Using immunoSEQ multiplex PCR, the repertoire was profiled, and TCRdb retains in-frame clones only, with some absent. Of around 150,000 clones listed, approximately 81% were seen once; the top ten hold about 9.4%. Sequenced material: PBMCs. The receptors shown here come from a man aged 25 to 40 in good health and CMV-seropositive. The CDR3 runs from the conserved cysteine through the conserved F or W.

v_call	cdr3_aa
TRBV15	CATSNPGNYGYTF
TRBV7-9	CASSFTRTGMNTEAFF
TRBV6-1	CASSDTGQANSPLHF
TRBV10-3	CAISDPPGLPSEDTQYF
TRBV30	CAWSVGQGFREQFF
TRBV25-1	CASSGGQSSNQPQHF
TRBV2	CASSGGGMYGSYEQYF
TRBV6-5	CASSYSGAEYGYTF
TRBV4-1	CASSQEPGYNEQFF
TRBV14	CASSPYGEGETQYF
TRBV4-1	CASSQERAGGLNEQFF
TRBV5-4	CASSSAGLVYEQFF
TRBV6-6	CASSYPPRAFF
TRBV5-4	CASSRGWASGNTGELFF
TRBV11-2	CASSVTRGQETQYF
TRBV5-1	CASSLDREDGYTF